The 13 T cell receptor beta chains below were found in one sample sequenced in a study of blood T cell repertoires in COVID-19. Assay used: immunoSEQ multiplex PCR; TCRdb lists only in-frame clones, some missing. The sample includes 290,000 or so clones, 85% to 90% seen only once; the top ten take 3.5% to 4.5%. The specimen sequenced was PBMCs or T cells enriched from blood (not recorded which). The receptors come from a woman in her late teens or twenties with acute COVID-19.

This rearrangement joins TRBV9 to TRBJ1-4, with D possibly matching TRBD1 (6 bases). Germline CDR1 and CDR2: SGDLS and YYNGEE. The CDR3 runs to 14 residues. V lost 0 bases to trimming and J lost 8 bases, with 11 bases between them. In nucleotides, the CDR3 is TGTGCCAGCAGCGTAGAAGGGGGTTACGAAAAACTGTTTTTT. Protein product: CASSVEGGYEKLFF.

V is TRBV19 and J is TRBJ2-2; TRBD1 agrees at 9 bases. CDR3 length equals 15 residues. The ends lost 5 bases at V and 6 bases at J; junction bases unmatched: 7. Per germline, CDR1 LNHDA and CDR2 SQIVND (reference sequence). This chain's CDR3 is CASSPRDREAGELFF. The CDR3 DNA is TGTGCCAGTAGTCCCCGGGACAGGGAGGCCGGGGAGCTGTTTTTT.

The V and J genes are TRBV27 and TRBJ1-3; D perhaps matches TRBD1 (6 bases). Trimming removed 4 bases at V and 3 bases at J, with 10 bases between. Germline V CDR1 and CDR2: MNHEY, SMNVEV (reference sequence). The CDR3 totals 14 residues. The CDR3 spells CASSSGGSGNTIYF. DNA for the CDR3: TGTGCCAGCAGTTCGGGGGGCAGTGGAAACACCATATATTTT.

The rearrangement joins TRBV5-4 to TRBJ2-2; 7 bases are shared with TRBD1. The germline V gene encodes CDR1 SGHNT and CDR2 YYREEE (reference sequence). CDR3 length: 16 residues. V lost 4 bases, J lost 5 bases, and 11 bases stayed unmatched. Here the CDR3 DNA reads TGTGCCAGCAGCACATCGACAGGGAGTTTTACCGGGGAGCTGTTTTTT. It translates to CASSTSTGSFTGELFF.

J is TRBJ2-5 and V is TRBV9; weak D call: TRBD2 (6 bases). The CDR3 runs 14 residues. Germline V gene data show CDR1 as SGDLS and CDR2 as YYNGEE. Trimming removed 0 bases at V and 1 base at J, with 7 bases between. The DNA of the CDR3 is TGTGCCAGCAGCGTAGAGACTAGCCAAGAGACCCAGTACTTC. Translation gives CASSVETSQETQYF.

Written as DNA, the CDR3 is TGCACCAGCAGCCCTCGACTTTATCTTCTAGCGGGTTCCTACGAGCAGTACTTC. Translated, it gives CTSSPRLYLLAGSYEQYF. The chain couples TRBV1 to TRBJ2-7; TRBD2 is taken as the D call from the table, unchecked against the DNA. TRBV1 is noted as a pseudogene. This CDR3 is 18 amino acids long.

The chain employs TRBV18 and TRBJ1-1; tentatively, D is TRBD1 (5 bases). The V end was cut by 5 bases, the J end by 4 bases, with 17 bases between. Germline lookup yields CDR1 KGHSH and CDR2 LQKENI. CDR3 length: 15 residues. The CDR3 nucleotides read TGTGCCAGCTCAAGTCGACAGTGGGGGGGCACTGAAGCTTTCTTT. Translated, it gives CASSSRQWGGTEAFF.

V gene TRBV28 combines with J gene TRBJ1-5; 9 nucleotides match TRBD1. The V gene end was trimmed by 5 bases and the J gene end by 5 bases; junction bases not matched to a gene: 16. The CDR3 has 18 amino acids. Germline CDR1 reads MDHEN; CDR2 reads SYDVKM. CDR3 sequence: CASSNPYLRDRDDQPQHF. CDR3 nucleotide sequence: TGTGCCAGCAGTAACCCCTACCTAAGGGACAGGGACGATCAGCCCCAGCATTTT.

This sequence joins TRBV25-1 and TRBJ1-1; D possibly corresponds to TRBD1 (6 bases). This CDR3 region has 12 residues. Per the germline V gene, CDR1 is MGHDK and CDR2 is SYGVNS. Trimming left V 8 bases short and J 3 bases short, with 10 bases between. Here the CDR3 reads CASRGGDTEAFF. The CDR3 nucleotides are TGTGCCAGCCGAGGGGGAGACACTGAAGCTTTCTTT.

The chain carries TRBV24-1 and TRBJ1-5; D perhaps matches TRBD1 (5 bases). V lost 7 bases to trimming and J lost 0 bases, with 18 bases between them. The V gene's germline CDR1 is KGHDR and CDR2 SFDVKD. The CDR3 has 17 residues. The CDR3 loop reads CATSGGGDENSNQPQHF. CDR3 nucleotides: TGTGCCACCAGCGGGGGGGGAGATGAAAATAGCAATCAGCCCCAGCATTTT.

V and J are TRBV10-1 and TRBJ2-7, with a tentative D call TRBD2 (5 bases). Germline CDR1 reads WNHNN; CDR2 reads SYGVQD (reference sequence). V gave up 4 bases and J gave up 0 bases, with 7 bases separating them. The CDR3 is 13 amino acids. CDR3 sequence reads: CASSGSGSYEQYF. CDR3 nucleotides: TGCGCCAGCAGTGGCAGCGGCTCCTACGAGCAGTACTTC.

The chain joins TRBV24-1 to TRBJ1-1; 10 nucleotides match TRBD1. J gave up 4 bases and V 3 bases, and 7 bases lay outside the gene matches. CDR1 and CDR2 from the germline V gene are KGHDR and SFDVKD. CDR3 length: 16 amino acids. The CDR3 reads CATSDRRQGAGTEAFF. The DNA of the CDR3 is TGTGCCACCAGTGATAGACGACAGGGGGCAGGCACTGAAGCTTTCTTT.

This chain uses TRBV11-3 with TRBJ1-5, with 10 bases matching TRBD1. Germline V gene sequence: CDR1 SGHNT, CDR2 YENEEA. The CDR3 runs 15 residues. Unmatched junction bases numbered 6, after V lost 4 bases and J lost 6 bases. CDR3: CASSSGTGEAQPQHF. The CDR3 DNA reads TGTGCCAGCAGCTCCGGGACAGGGGAAGCTCAGCCCCAGCATTTT.